A single sample gave rise to the 29 T cell receptor beta chains below, sequenced in a study of human T cells and chemical hapten exposure. TCRdb processed the RACE reads anew with MiXCR; each CDR3 protein has one entry. This sample has 40,000 or so distinct CDR3 sequences, with 10% found just once. Time point reported: pre-sensitization, week 0. Treatment described: therapeutic diphenylcyclopropenone sensitization with weekly scalp DPC. The material sequenced was whole blood, taken in connection with sensitization to the hapten diphenylcyclopropenone (DPC). Receptor source: a man aged 25 to 40 with alopecia areata. Some clones in this sample may be carry-over from other donors' samples.

This clonotype was observed many times. The chain uses TRBV6-6 and TRBJ1-2; D remains ambiguous. There are 18 residues in the CDR3. CDR1 is MNHNY and CDR2 is SVGAGI in the germline V gene (reference sequence). Trimming removed 4 bases from V and 0 bases from J, with 21 bases in between. CDR3 residues: CASSSPRAGLEANYGYTF. As DNA, the CDR3 is TGTGCCAGCAGTTCCCCTCGGGCAGGACTCGAAGCTAACTATGGCTACACCTTC.

This clonotype has a count of ten or more. V gene TRBV7-6 combines with J gene TRBJ2-1, with D tentatively TRBD2 (6 bases). CDR3 length equals 11 residues. The ends were cut back, 9 bases at V and 9 bases at J, with 12 bases in the middle. Germline CDR1 SGHVS, CDR2 FNYEAQ. Here the CDR3 DNA reads TGTGCCAGTATAGGGACTGCTGAGCAGTTCTTC. Translation: CASIGTAEQFF.

The chain is built from TRBV27 and TRBJ1-5; D unresolved. The CDR3 contains 13 residues. V was trimmed by 5 bases and J by 1 base, leaving 6 bases between them. Germline lookup yields CDR1 MNHEY and CDR2 SMNVEV (reference sequence). The DNA of the CDR3 is TGTGCCAGCAGTACCAGGAGCAATCAGCCCCAGCATTTT. It is translated as CASSTRSNQPQHF.

This clonotype occurred many times. The chain employs TRBV7-2 and TRBJ2-5; D may be TRBD2 (6 bases). CDR3 size: 15 residues. V was trimmed by 4 bases and J by 4 bases, leaving 16 bases between them. CDR1 SGHTA and CDR2 FQGNSA come from the germline V gene. The CDR3 nucleotides read TGTGCCAGCAGCTCCAGGACTATACTGAGAGAGACCCAGTACTTC. Translated: CASSSRTILRETQYF.

This clonotype was detected many times. The rearrangement joins TRBV24-1 to TRBJ2-4, with D unclear. The CDR3 totals 15 residues. Trimming stripped 3 bases from V and 4 bases from J, with 12 bases between. The germline CDR1 and CDR2 sequences are KGHDR and SFDVKD. Here the CDR3 DNA reads TGTGCCACCAGTGATCCCCGTTTTCCGAAAAACATTCAGTACTTC. This translates into CATSDPRFPKNIQYF.

The V call is TRBV7-2, the J call TRBJ2-5; D ambiguous. This CDR3 is built from 16 residues. The germline V gene has CDR1 SGHTA and CDR2 FQGNSA. Trimming took off 0 bases at V and 5 bases at J, with 16 bases between the two ends. CDR3 protein: CASSLARLEPPETQYF. In nucleotides, the CDR3 is TGTGCCAGCAGCTTAGCGCGGTTAGAACCCCCGGAGACCCAGTACTTC.

This clonotype was seen more than once but under ten times. The chain has TRBV20-1 and TRBJ1-6, with D maybe TRBD1 (6 bases). Germline-derived CDR1 and CDR2 are DFQATT and SNEGSKA (reference sequence). Trimming cost V 4 bases and J 4 bases, with 11 bases left between them. The CDR3 sequence is 14 residues long. The CDR3 spells CSAKPQGYNSPLHF. As DNA, the CDR3 is TGCAGTGCTAAACCACAGGGATATAATTCACCCCTCCACTTT.

This clonotype was picked up a small number of times. The rearrangement uses TRBV5-4 and TRBJ2-1; D ambiguous. V was trimmed by 0 bases and J by 1 base, leaving 11 bases between them. Per the germline V gene, CDR1 is SGHNT and CDR2 is YYREEE (reference sequence). The CDR3 length is 16 residues. CDR3 nucleotide sequence: TGTGCCAGCAGCTTGGACAGCTCGATATCCTACAATGAGCAGTTCTTC. It is translated as CASSLDSSISYNEQFF.

This clonotype was recorded many times. The gene calls are TRBV11-2 and TRBJ2-5, with D perhaps matching TRBD2 (6 bases). CDR1 is SGHAT, CDR2 FQNNGV, per germline. The CDR3 has 16 residues. Between the trimmed V and J ends, which lost 5 bases and 2 bases, there was a span of 18 bases. CDR3 sequence reads: CASSRGATRAQETQYF. CDR3 coding DNA: TGTGCCAGCAGCCGAGGAGCGACTAGGGCGCAAGAGACCCAGTACTTC.

CDR3 sequence: CASKGQIFSNQPQHF. As DNA, the CDR3 is TGTGCCAGCAAAGGACAAATCTTTAGCAATCAGCCCCAGCATTTT. The chain is built from TRBV28 and TRBJ1-5, with TRBD1 as a possible D gene (5 bases). This CDR3 is built from 15 residues. Trimming left V 7 bases short and J 0 bases short, with 13 bases between. Germline V lookup: CDR1 MDHEN, CDR2 SYDVKM.

This clonotype was detected ten times or more. This chain joins TRBV29-1 and TRBJ2-7, with TRBD1 as a possible D gene (6 bases). CDR1 is SQVTM, CDR2 ANQGSEA, per germline. The germline V and J ends were trimmed by 7 bases and 2 bases, with 15 bases remaining between them. This CDR3 comprises 13 residues. The CDR3 DNA is TGCAGCGGTGTTTGGGGGCTCGCCTACGAGCAGTACTTC. It translates to CSGVWGLAYEQYF.

There are many counts of this clonotype. The J gene is TRBJ2-7, the V gene TRBV19; 7 bases match TRBD1. J was trimmed by 4 bases and V by 2 bases; bases with no gene match: 2. Germline values: CDR1 LNHDA, CDR2 SQIVND (reference sequence). There are 13 residues in the CDR3. The CDR3 coding sequence is TGTGCCAGTAGTATAAGCAGGGGGTACGAGCAGTACGTC. This translates into CASSISRGYEQYV.

Only a few counts were recorded for this clonotype. This chain links TRBV20-1 with TRBJ1-1, with TRBD1 as a possible D gene (6 bases). This CDR3 is 13 amino acids long. The germline gives CDR1 DFQATT, CDR2 SNEGSKA (reference sequence). Trimming pared 3 bases from V and 5 bases from J, leaving 13 bases between. DNA of the CDR3: TGCAGTGCTAGTGTGACAGGAGGTACTGAAGCTTTCTTT. It yields the protein CSASVTGGTEAFF.

The chain uses TRBV7-8 and TRBJ2-1, with a tentative D call TRBD2 (5 bases). Trimming cost V 8 bases and J 6 bases, with 20 bases left between them. Germline loops: CDR1 SGHVS, CDR2 FQNEAQ. The CDR3 has 15 amino acids. The CDR3 protein is CASSRGDYPGNEQFF. The CDR3 bases are TGTGCCAGCTCACGAGGAGACTACCCCGGCAATGAGCAGTTCTTC. The full variable domain, in which reference TRBV7-8 and TRBJ2-1 provide the parts outside the CDR3, is GAGVSQSPRYKVAKRGQDVALRCDPISGHVSLFWYQQALGQGPEFLTYFQNEAQLDKSGLPSDRFFAERPEGSVSTLKIQRTQQEDSAVYLCASSRGDYPGNEQFFGPGTRLTVL.

This clonotype was counted ten times or more. The genes are TRBV5-1 and TRBJ1-6; D is possibly TRBD1 (6 bases). Germline V CDR1 and CDR2: SGHRS, YFSETQ. Trimming took 0 bases from V and 8 from J, leaving 12 bases between them. The CDR3 is made up of 15 amino acids. Here the CDR3 reads CASSLGTVRDSPLHF. Written as DNA, the CDR3 is TGCGCCAGCAGCTTGGGGACAGTCAGGGATTCACCCCTCCACTTT.

There are many counts of this clonotype. This chain uses TRBV11-2 with TRBJ2-5, with 7 bases matching TRBD1. Germline-derived CDR1 and CDR2 are SGHAT and FQNNGV. V lost 5 bases, J lost 2 bases, and 8 bases stayed unmatched. The CDR3 sequence is 15 residues long. In nucleotides, the CDR3 is TGTGCCAGCAGCACTCAACAGGGGTGGCAAGAGACCCAGTACTTC. It codes for CASSTQQGWQETQYF.

The chain joins TRBV7-9 to TRBJ1-1, with D unclear. The CDR3 runs 11 residues. The V and J ends lost 6 bases and 2 bases respectively, with 4 bases between them. CDR1 is SEHNR and CDR2 is FQNEAQ in the germline V gene (reference sequence). CDR3 sequence: CASRANTEAFF. CDR3 nucleotide sequence: TGTGCCAGCAGGGCCAACACTGAAGCTTTCTTT.

This clonotype was picked up a small number of times. This chain connects TRBV19 to TRBJ2-2; D is perhaps TRBD1 (5 bases). The CDR3 is 14 amino acids. Germline lookup yields CDR1 LNHDA and CDR2 SQIVND (reference sequence). V lost 6 bases to trimming and J lost 1 base, with 9 bases between them. In DNA, the CDR3 is TGTGCCAGTAGGTTAACAGGGAACACCGGGGAGCTGTTTTTT. Its protein product is CASRLTGNTGELFF.

This clonotype was seen many times. This chain joins TRBV6-2 or TRBV6-3 and TRBJ2-1, with D perhaps TRBD1 or TRBD2 (7 bases each). V was clipped by 5 bases and J by 4 bases, with 15 bases between them. The CDR3 covers 15 residues. Germline loops: CDR1 MNHEY, CDR2 SVGEGT. The CDR3 DNA is TGTGCCAGCAGTCAGCGGGACAGAACTTACAATGAGCAGTTCTTC. Its translation: CASSQRDRTYNEQFF.

This clonotype has ten or more counts. The chain uses TRBV24-1 and TRBJ2-1, with D tentatively TRBD1 (6 bases). This CDR3 region has 13 residues. Germline V gives CDR1 KGHDR, CDR2 SFDVKD. Trimming took off 5 bases at V and 2 bases at J, with 6 bases between the two ends. The DNA of the CDR3 is TGTGCCACCAGTGGGGGGCCCTACAATGAGCAGTTCTTC. This codes for CATSGGPYNEQFF.

The table lists this clonotype with many counts. The V call is TRBV7-9, the J call TRBJ2-5; no definite D call. The CDR3 contains 12 residues. Deletions cut 5 bases from V and 6 bases from J, with 10 bases between. The V gene's germline CDR1 is SEHNR and CDR2 FQNEAQ (reference sequence). CDR3 DNA sequence: TGTGCCAGCAGCCCAACAGTGCAGACCCAGTACTTC. Translated: CASSPTVQTQYF.

On this clonotype itself: Given a much more abundant clone one base away, this may be a read error. This chain uses TRBV19 with TRBJ1-5; 8 bases agree with TRBD1. Germline CDR1 reads LNHDA; CDR2 reads SQIVND (reference sequence). CDR3 length equals 14 residues. The CDR3 here is CANSTDRGEQPQHF. In DNA, the CDR3 is TGTGCCAATAGTACCGACAGGGGTGAACAGCCCCAGCATTTT.

Only a few counts were recorded for this clonotype. The chain joins TRBV12-3 or TRBV12-4 to TRBJ2-7, with 8 bases fitting TRBD1. V shed 3 bases, J shed 5 bases, and the junction held 9 bases outside the gene matches. The CDR3 sequence is 15 residues long. CDR3 DNA sequence: TGTGCCAGCAGTTTCCCCGGGACAGGAACGCACGAGCAGTACTTC. This gives the protein CASSFPGTGTHEQYF.

This clonotype came up many times. CDR3 sequence reads: CASSPHTNTEAFF. DNA of the CDR3: TGTGCCAGCAGCCCCCATACGAACACTGAAGCTTTCTTT. V is TRBV12-3 or TRBV12-4 and J is TRBJ1-1; D not resolved. CDR3 size: 13 residues. V gave up 6 bases and J gave up 1 base, with 9 bases separating them.

This clonotype was seen many times. The rearrangement joins TRBV18 to TRBJ1-5, with a tentative D call TRBD1 (6 bases). V lost 3 bases and J lost 7, with 13 bases in between. Germline V lookup: CDR1 KGHSH, CDR2 LQKENI. The CDR3 contains 14 residues. Written as DNA, the CDR3 is TGTGCCAGCTCACCCCGGGGGGCTAACCAGCCCCAGCATTTT. Translated, it gives CASSPRGANQPQHF.

This clonotype has at least ten counts. This chain connects TRBV6-1 to TRBJ1-1; D remains unclear. Between the trimmed V and J ends, which lost 4 bases and 3 bases, there was a span of 12 bases. The CDR3 contains 14 residues. Germline CDR1 and CDR2: MNHNS and SASEGT. CDR3 in DNA: TGTGCCAGCAGTGGTCGGGGTAGGGACACTGAAGCTTTCTTT. Encoded protein: CASSGRGRDTEAFF.

The chain has TRBV20-1 and TRBJ1-1; D is ambiguous. The CDR3 is made up of 15 amino acids. Trimming stripped 1 base from V and 3 bases from J, with 15 bases between. Germline CDR1 reads DFQATT; CDR2 reads SNEGSKA (reference sequence). In DNA form, the CDR3 reads TGCAGTGCTAGAGGGGTAGTAGCCCAATACACTGAAGCTTTCTTT. It yields the protein CSARGVVAQYTEAFF.

This clonotype was recorded a few times. The gene calls are TRBV7-2 and TRBJ1-1, with no clear D. Germline V gene sequence: CDR1 SGHTA, CDR2 FQGNSA. Deletions cut 2 bases from V and 4 bases from J, with 11 bases between. The CDR3 sequence is 14 residues long. In nucleotides, the CDR3 is TGTGCCAGCAGCTTACAGACTAAAGCCACTGAAGCTTTCTTT. It is translated as CASSLQTKATEAFF.

This clonotype was counted at least ten times. The chain is built from TRBV6-6 and TRBJ2-7; 8 bases fit TRBD2. The V and J ends lost 5 bases and 6 bases, in that order; junction bases with no gene match: 9. This CDR3 comprises 14 residues. The germline V gene encodes CDR1 MNHNY and CDR2 SVGAGI (reference sequence). DNA of the CDR3: TGTGCCAGCAGTCTGCTAGCGGGTGGGGGCGAGCAGTACGTC. It encodes CASSLLAGGGEQYV.